This T cell receptor (beta chain) emerged from a study of CD8+CD57+ T cells in acquired aplastic anemia. In the study overall: CD4+ and CD8+ cells, once sorted, gave DNA averaging roughly 3.2 ug.

Germline lookup yields CDR1 KGHDR and CDR2 SFDVKD. Trimming cost V 5 bases and J 1 base, with 12 bases left between them. This CDR3 spans 15 amino acids. Profiling that covered TCR beta VDJ and CDR3 relied on genomic DNA as its template. TCRdb independently ran MiXCR on the reads; one entry per CDR3 protein. The profile shows about 58,000 distinct CDR3 sequences, approximately 50% of them singletons. Only patients with CD8+CD57+ cell expansion on flow cytometry were chosen for sequencing. The clonotype was recovered from a human donor with aplastic anemia. The rearrangement links TRBV24-1 to TRBJ2-3; either TRBD1 or TRBD2 may fit D (5 bases each). The sample was sorted CD4+, CD8+, or CD8+CD57+ T cells (not recorded which) from PBMCs. This chain's CDR3 is CATSVPMGRTDTQYF. The CDR3 DNA is TGTGCCACCAGTGTCCCAATGGGACGCACAGATACGCAGTATTTT.